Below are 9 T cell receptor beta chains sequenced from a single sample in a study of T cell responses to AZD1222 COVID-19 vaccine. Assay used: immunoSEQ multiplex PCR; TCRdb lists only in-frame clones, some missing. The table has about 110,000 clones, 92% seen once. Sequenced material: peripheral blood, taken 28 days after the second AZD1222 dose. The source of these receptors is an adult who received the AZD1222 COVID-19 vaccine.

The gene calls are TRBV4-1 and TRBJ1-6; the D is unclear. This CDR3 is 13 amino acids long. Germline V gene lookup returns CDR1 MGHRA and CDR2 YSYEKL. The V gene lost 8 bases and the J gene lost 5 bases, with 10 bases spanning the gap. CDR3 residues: CASCPGNNSPLHF. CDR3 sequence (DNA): TGCGCCAGCTGTCCGGGGAATAATTCACCCCTCCACTTT.

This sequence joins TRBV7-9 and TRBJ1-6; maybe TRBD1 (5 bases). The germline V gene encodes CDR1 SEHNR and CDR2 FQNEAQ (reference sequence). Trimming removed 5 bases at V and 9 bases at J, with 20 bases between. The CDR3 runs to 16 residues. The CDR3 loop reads CASSPTPGQSASPLHF. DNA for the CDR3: TGTGCCAGCAGCCCCACCCCAGGGCAGAGTGCTTCACCCCTCCACTTT.

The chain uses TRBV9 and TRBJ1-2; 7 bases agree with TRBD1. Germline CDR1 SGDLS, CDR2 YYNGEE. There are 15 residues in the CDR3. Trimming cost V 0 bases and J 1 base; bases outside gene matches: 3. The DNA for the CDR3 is TGTGCCAGCAGCGTAGCTCCAGGGGGTAACTATGGCTACACCTTC. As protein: CASSVAPGGNYGYTF. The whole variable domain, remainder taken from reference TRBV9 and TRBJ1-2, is DSGVTQTPKHLITATGQRVTLRCSPRSGDLSVYWYQQSLDQGLQFLIQYYNGEERAKGNILERFSAQQFPDLHSELNLSSLELGDSALYFCASSVAPGGNYGYTFGSGTRLTVV.

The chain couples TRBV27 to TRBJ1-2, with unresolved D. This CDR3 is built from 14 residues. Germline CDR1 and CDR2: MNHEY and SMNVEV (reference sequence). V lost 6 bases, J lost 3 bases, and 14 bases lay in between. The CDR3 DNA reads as TGTGCCAGCAGCCGAGCGGGCCTCTACTATGGCTACACCTTC. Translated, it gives CASSRAGLYYGYTF.

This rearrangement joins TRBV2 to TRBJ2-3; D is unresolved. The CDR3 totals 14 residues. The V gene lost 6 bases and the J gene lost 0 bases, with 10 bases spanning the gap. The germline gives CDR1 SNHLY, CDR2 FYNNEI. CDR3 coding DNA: TGTGCCAGCAGACCCGCAGCTAGCACAGATACGCAGTATTTT. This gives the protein CASRPAASTDTQYF.

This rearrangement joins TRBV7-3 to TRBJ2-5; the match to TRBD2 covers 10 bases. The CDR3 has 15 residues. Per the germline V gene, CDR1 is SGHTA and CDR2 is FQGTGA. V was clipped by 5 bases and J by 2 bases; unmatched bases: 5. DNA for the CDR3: TGTGCCAGCAGCCGGACTAGCGGATATCAAGAGACCCAGTACTTC. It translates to CASSRTSGYQETQYF.

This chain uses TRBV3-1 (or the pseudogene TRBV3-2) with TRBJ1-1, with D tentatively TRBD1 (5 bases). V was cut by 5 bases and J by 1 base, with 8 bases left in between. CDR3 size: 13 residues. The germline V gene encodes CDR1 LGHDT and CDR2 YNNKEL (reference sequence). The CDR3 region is CASSAQGNTEAFF. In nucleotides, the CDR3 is TGTGCCAGCAGCGCCCAGGGGAACACTGAAGCTTTCTTT.

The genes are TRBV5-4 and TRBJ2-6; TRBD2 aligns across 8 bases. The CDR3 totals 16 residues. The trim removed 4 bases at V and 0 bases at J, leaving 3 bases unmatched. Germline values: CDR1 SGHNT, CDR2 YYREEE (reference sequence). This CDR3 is CASSGLAGSGANVLTF. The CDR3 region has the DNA TGTGCCAGCAGCGGGCTAGCGGGCTCTGGGGCCAACGTCCTGACTTTC.

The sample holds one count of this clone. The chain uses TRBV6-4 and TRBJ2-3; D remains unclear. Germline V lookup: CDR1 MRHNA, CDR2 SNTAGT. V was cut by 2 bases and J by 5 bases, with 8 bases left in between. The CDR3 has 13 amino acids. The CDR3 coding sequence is TGTGCCAGCAGTGACAGGGAAAGAGATACGCAGTATTTT. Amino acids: CASSDRERDTQYF.